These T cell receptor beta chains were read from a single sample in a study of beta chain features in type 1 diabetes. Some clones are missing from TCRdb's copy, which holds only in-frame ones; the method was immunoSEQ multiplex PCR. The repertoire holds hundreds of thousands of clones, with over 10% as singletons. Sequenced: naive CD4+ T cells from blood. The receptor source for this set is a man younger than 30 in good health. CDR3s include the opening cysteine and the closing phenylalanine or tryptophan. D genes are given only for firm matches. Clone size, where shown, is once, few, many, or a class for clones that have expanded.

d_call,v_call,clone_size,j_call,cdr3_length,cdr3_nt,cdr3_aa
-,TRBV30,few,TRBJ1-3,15,TGTGCCTGGAGTGTAGGAGCTATCTCTGGAAACACCATATATTTT,CAWSVGAISGNTIYF
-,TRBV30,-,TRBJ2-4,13,TGTGCCTGGAGCGTGAGGGTGGGTGACATTCAGTACTTC,CAWSVRVGDIQYF
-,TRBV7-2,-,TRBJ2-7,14,TGTGCCAGCAGCTTAGCGCTGGGGGGCTACGAGCAGTACTTC,CASSLALGGYEQYF
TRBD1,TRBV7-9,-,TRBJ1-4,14,TGTGCCAGCAGCATAAGGACAGGGTATGAAAAACTGTTTTTT,CASSIRTGYEKLFF
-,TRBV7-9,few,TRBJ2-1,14,TGTGCCAGCGTTCTGGCGGACTCCTACAATGAGCAGTTCTTC,CASVLADSYNEQFF
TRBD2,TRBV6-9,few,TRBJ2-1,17,TGTGCCAACAAAGGCAACGACGGAAGCGGGGGGCCCCATGAGCAGTTCTTC,CANKGNDGSGGPHEQFF
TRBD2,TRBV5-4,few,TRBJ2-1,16,TGTGCCAGCAGCTTGGTGGGGACTAGCCCTGGGGATGAGCAGTTCTTC,CASSLVGTSPGDEQFF
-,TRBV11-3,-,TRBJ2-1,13,TGTGCCAGCAGCGCCCGACAGTACAATGAGCAGTTCTTC,CASSARQYNEQFF
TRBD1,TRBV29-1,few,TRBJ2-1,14,TGCAGCGAGTCGGCCGGGACAGCTATTAATGAGCAGTTCTTC,CSESAGTAINEQFF
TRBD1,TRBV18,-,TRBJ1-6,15,TGTGCCAGCTCACCCGGGACAGGGGGAAATTCACCCCTCCACTTT,CASSPGTGGNSPLHF
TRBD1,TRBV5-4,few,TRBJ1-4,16,TGTGCCAGCAGCTTGGTCGGACAGGGAATCCACGAAAAACTGTTTTTT,CASSLVGQGIHEKLFF
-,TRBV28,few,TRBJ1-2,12,TGTGCCAGCAATCTGGGGCGGGGTGGCTACACCTTC,CASNLGRGGYTF
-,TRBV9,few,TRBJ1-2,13,TGTGCCAGCAGCTCCGGGCAGGGGAGAGGCTACACCTTC,CASSSGQGRGYTF
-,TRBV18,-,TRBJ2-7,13,TGTGCCAGCTCACTGACAGCGTCCTACGAGCAGTACTTC,CASSLTASYEQYF
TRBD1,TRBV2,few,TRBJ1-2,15,TGTGCCAGCAGTCCAAGAGGGACAGGGTACTATGGCTACACCTTC,CASSPRGTGYYGYTF
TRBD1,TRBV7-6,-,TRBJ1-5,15,TGTGCCAGCAGCTCCGGGACAGGGCGCTATCAGCCCCAGCATTTT,CASSSGTGRYQPQHF
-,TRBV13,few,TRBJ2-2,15,TGTGCCAGCAGCTCAGACACCTGGAACACCGGGGAGCTGTTTTTT,CASSSDTWNTGELFF
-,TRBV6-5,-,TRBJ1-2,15,TGTGCCAGCAGCCCCCAGGGTAGGCTGGACCGGGGCTACACCTTC,CASSPQGRLDRGYTF
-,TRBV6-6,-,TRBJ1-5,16,TGTGCCAGCAGTTTGGGGAACAGGTATAGCAATCAGCCCCAGCATTTT,CASSLGNRYSNQPQHF
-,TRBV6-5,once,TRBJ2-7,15,TGTGCCAGCAGTTACTCGATCGTCAGCTCCTACGAGCAGTACTTC,CASSYSIVSSYEQYF
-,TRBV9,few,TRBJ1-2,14,TGTGCCAGCAGCAAGGGGGACACGCAGCGGGGCTACACCTTC,CASSKGDTQRGYTF
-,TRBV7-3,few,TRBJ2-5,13,TGTGCCAGCAGCTTAACGTTAGCGGAGACCCAGTACTTC,CASSLTLAETQYF
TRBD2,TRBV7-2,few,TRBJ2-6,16,TGTGCCAGCAGCTTGGCGGGGGGTTACGGGGCCAACGTCCTGACTTTC,CASSLAGGYGANVLTF
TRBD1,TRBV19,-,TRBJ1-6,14,TGTGCCAGTAGTATCACAGGGGGGAATTCACCCCTCCACTTT,CASSITGGNSPLHF
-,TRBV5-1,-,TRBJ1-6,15,TGCGCCAGCAGCTTGGTGGCAGGCGTCAATTCACCCCTCCACTTT,CASSLVAGVNSPLHF
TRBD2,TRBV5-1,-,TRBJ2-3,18,TGCGCCAGCAGCTCCGGGACTAGCGGGGGTACTAGCACAGATACGCAGTATTTT,CASSSGTSGGTSTDTQYF
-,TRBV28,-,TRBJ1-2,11,TGTGCCAGCAGTTCTCGGGGTAAAAACACCTTC,CASSSRGKNTF
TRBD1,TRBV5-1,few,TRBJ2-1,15,TGCGCCAGCAGCTTGGCAGGGGGACGTGACAATGAGCAGTTCTTC,CASSLAGGRDNEQFF
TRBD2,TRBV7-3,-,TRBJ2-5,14,TGTGCCAGCAGCACCGGGACTACTCAAGAGACCCAGTACTTC,CASSTGTTQETQYF
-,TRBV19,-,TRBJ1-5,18,TGTGCCAGTAGTATAGACTTCTACGGCAGGGTCAGAAATCAGCCCCAGCATTTT,CASSIDFYGRVRNQPQHF
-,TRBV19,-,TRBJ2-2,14,TGTGCCAGTAATCGACAACCGAACACCGGGGAGCTGTTTTTT,CASNRQPNTGELFF
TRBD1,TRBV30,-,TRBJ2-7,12,TGTGCCTGGAGTCCCGAGGACAGGGAGGTTTTCTTC,CAWSPEDREVFF
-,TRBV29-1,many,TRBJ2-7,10,TGCAGCGTTCGCACGGGGGAGCAGTACTTC,CSVRTGEQYF
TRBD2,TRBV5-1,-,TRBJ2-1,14,TGCGCCAGCAGTTTGCGGGGGACCTACAATGAGCAGTTCTTC,CASSLRGTYNEQFF
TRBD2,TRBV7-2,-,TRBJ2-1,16,TGTGCCAGCAGCCCCGTCCTAGCGGGAGGCTACAATGAGCAGTTCTTC,CASSPVLAGGYNEQFF
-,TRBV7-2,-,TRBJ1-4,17,TGTGCCAGCAGCTTCAGGGTTCGGGTCGCAACTAATGAAAAACTGTTTTTT,CASSFRVRVATNEKLFF
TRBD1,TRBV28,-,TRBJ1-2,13,TGTGCCAGCAGTTTGGGACAGCACTATGGCTACACCTTC,CASSLGQHYGYTF
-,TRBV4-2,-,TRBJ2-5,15,TGTGCCAGCAGCCAAGGGGTCGAGGTTCAAGAGACCCAGTACTTC,CASSQGVEVQETQYF
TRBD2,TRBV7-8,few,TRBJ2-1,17,TGTGCCAGCAGCTTCACCTGGGGGACTAGCGGGAGGAATGAGCAGTTCTTC,CASSFTWGTSGRNEQFF
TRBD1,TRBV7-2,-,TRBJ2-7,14,TGTGCCAGCAGCTTAGGCGTAGCCGGACAGGCGCTGTACTTC,CASSLGVAGQALYF
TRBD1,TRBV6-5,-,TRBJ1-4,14,TGTGCCAGCAGGATGGGACAGGGAGATGAAAAACTGTTTTTT,CASRMGQGDEKLFF
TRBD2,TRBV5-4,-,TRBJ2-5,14,TGTGCCAGCAGCTTGGTGGCTAGCGGAGAGACCCAGTACTTC,CASSLVASGETQYF
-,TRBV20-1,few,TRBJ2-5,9,TGCAGTGCTAAAGAAGAGCAGTACTTC,CSAKEEQYF
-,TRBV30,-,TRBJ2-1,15,TGTGCCTGGAGTGTTGCCTCGGGTGGCTACAATGAGCAGTTCTTC,CAWSVASGGYNEQFF
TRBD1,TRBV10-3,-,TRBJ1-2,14,TGTGCCATCAGTTATTCCGACAGGGAGACGGGCTACACCTTC,CAISYSDRETGYTF